The 4 T cell receptor beta chains listed next were all sequenced from one sample in a study of radiation and T cells in renal cell carcinoma. Noted time point: blood 4 weeks post-SBRT, at nephrectomy. As for treatment: 15 Gy SBRT to primary tumor, nephrectomy 4 weeks later. TCRdb's table, derived via immunoSEQ multiplex PCR, lists solely in-frame clones and lacks some. The sample lists 130,000 to 150,000 clones, about 88% seen once, with less than 20% in the top ten. The input for sequencing was blood, taken from a patient whose treatment included radiotherapy and nephrectomy. The source of these receptors is a woman in her 50s with renal cell carcinoma.

The chain employs TRBV7-2 and TRBJ1-1, with D possibly matching TRBD1 (6 bases). V was clipped by 5 bases and J by 1 base, with 11 bases between them. This CDR3 has 14 amino acids. CDR1 and CDR2 (germline): SGHTA, FQGNSA. The CDR3 spells CASSPDRQNTEAFF. DNA for the CDR3: TGTGCCAGCAGCCCGGACAGACAGAACACTGAAGCTTTCTTT.

This clone was seen just once. V usage is TRBV7-6 and J usage is TRBJ1-6; no reliable D call. This CDR3 is 15 amino acids long. V lost 4 bases and J lost 10, with 17 bases in between. Germline V gives CDR1 SGHVS, CDR2 FNYEAQ. The CDR3 bases are TGTGCCAGCAGCTCCCTGGGAGGGATAGGATCACCCCTCCACTTT. This sequence encodes CASSSLGGIGSPLHF.

This clone was seen a few times. The J gene is TRBJ1-5, the V gene TRBV28; D is unresolved. V was trimmed by 11 bases and J by 2 bases, leaving 16 bases between them. Germline V gene data show CDR1 as MDHEN and CDR2 as SYDVKM. This CDR3 has 14 residues. CDR3 bases: TGTGCCTCCAGACGGGGTGACGGCAATCAGCCCCAGCATTTT. This sequence encodes CASRRGDGNQPQHF.

The genes are TRBV6-5 and TRBJ1-1; D might be TRBD1 (5 bases). V lost 2 bases and J lost 0, with 13 bases in between. Germline V gene data show CDR1 as MNHEY and CDR2 as SVGAGI. CDR3 size: 16 residues. CDR3 in DNA: TGTGCCAGCAGTTACATAAGGGGCCCACTGAACACTGAAGCTTTCTTT. Amino acids: CASSYIRGPLNTEAFF.